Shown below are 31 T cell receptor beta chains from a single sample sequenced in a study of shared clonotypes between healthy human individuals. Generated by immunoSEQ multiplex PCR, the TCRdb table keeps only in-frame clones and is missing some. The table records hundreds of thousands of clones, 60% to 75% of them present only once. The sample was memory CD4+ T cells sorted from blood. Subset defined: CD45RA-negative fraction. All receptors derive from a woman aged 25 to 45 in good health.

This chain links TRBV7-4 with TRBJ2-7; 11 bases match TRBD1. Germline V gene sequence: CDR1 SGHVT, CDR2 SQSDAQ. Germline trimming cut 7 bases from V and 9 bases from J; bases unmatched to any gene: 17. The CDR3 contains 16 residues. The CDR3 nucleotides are TGTGCCAGCACAACTAGCCGGGACAGGGGGATTTGTGTGCAGTACTTC. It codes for CASTTSRDRGICVQYF.

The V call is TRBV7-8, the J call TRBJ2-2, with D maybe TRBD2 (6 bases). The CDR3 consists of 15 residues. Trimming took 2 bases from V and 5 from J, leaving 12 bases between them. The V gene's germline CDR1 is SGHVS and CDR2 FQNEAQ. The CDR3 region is CASSLRELGTGELFF. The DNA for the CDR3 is TGTGCCAGCAGCTTACGGGAGCTAGGAACCGGGGAGCTGTTTTTT. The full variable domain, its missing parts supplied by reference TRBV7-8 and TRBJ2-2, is GAGVSQSPRYKVAKRGQDVALRCDPISGHVSLFWYQQALGQGPEFLTYFQNEAQLDKSGLPSDRFFAERPEGSVSTLKIQRTQQEDSAVYLCASSLRELGTGELFFGEGSRLTVL.

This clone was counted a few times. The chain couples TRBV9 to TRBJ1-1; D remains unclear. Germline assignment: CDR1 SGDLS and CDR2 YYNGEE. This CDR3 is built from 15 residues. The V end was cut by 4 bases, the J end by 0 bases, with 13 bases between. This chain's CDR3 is CASSPAGAVNTEAFF. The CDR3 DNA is TGTGCCAGCAGCCCCGCGGGAGCGGTGAACACTGAAGCTTTCTTT.

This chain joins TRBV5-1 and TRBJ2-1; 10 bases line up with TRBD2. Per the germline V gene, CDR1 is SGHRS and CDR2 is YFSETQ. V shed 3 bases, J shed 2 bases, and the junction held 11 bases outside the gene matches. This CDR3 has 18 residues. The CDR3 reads CASSSLPGSGGTYNEQFF. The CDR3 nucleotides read TGCGCCAGCAGCTCCCTTCCGGGTAGCGGGGGGACCTACAATGAGCAGTTCTTC.

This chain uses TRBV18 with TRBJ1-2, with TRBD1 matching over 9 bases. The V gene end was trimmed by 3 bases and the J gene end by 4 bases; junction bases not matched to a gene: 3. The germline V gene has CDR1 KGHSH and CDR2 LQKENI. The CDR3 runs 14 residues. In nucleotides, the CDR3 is TGTGCCAGCTCACCGGGACAGGGAGGCTATGGCTACACCTTC. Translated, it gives CASSPGQGGYGYTF. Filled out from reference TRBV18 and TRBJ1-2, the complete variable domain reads NAGVMQNPRHLVRRRGQEARLRCSPMKGHSHVYWYRQLPEEGLKFMVYLQKENIIDESGMPKERFSAEFPKEGPSILRIQQVVRGDSAAYFCASSPGQGGYGYTFGSGTRLTVV.

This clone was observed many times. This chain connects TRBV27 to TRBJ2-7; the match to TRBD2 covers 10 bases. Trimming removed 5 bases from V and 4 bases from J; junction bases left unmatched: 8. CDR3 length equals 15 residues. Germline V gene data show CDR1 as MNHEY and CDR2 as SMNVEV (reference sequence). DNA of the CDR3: TGTGCCAGCAGTCCCCAGCGGGAGGGCTCGTACGAGCAGTACTTC. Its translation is CASSPQREGSYEQYF.

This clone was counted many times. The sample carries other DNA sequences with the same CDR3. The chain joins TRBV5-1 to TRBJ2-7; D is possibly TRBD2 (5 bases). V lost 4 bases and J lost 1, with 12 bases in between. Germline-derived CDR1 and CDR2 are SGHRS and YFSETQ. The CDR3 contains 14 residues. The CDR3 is CASSRAGGSYEQYF. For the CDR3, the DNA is TGCGCCAGCAGCCGGGCCGGCGGGTCCTACGAGCAGTACTTC.

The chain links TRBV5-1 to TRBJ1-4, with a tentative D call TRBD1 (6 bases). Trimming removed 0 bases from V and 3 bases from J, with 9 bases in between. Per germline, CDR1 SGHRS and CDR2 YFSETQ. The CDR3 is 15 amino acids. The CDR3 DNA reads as TGCGCCAGCAGCTTGGCAGGGGCGGCTAATGAAAAACTGTTTTTT. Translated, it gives CASSLAGAANEKLFF.

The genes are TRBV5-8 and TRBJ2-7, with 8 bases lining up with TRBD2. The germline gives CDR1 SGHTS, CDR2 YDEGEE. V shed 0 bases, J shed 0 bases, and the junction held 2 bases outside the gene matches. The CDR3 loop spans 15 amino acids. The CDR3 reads CASSLDTSGSYEQYF. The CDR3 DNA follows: TGTGCCAGCAGCTTGGATACTAGCGGCTCCTACGAGCAGTACTTC.

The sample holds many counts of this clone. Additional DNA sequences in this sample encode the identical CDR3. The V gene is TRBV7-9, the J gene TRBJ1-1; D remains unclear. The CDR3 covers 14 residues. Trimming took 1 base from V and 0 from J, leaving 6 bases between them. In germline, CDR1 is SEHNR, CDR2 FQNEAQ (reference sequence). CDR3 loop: CASSLGALNTEAFF. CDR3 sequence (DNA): TGTGCCAGCAGCTTAGGCGCACTGAACACTGAAGCTTTCTTT.

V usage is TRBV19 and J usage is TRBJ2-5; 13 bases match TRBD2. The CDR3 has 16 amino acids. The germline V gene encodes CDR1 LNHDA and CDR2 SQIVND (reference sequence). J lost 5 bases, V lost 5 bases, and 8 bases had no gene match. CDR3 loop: CASSPRTSGSGETQYF. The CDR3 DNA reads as TGTGCCAGTAGTCCGAGGACTAGCGGGAGTGGGGAGACCCAGTACTTC.

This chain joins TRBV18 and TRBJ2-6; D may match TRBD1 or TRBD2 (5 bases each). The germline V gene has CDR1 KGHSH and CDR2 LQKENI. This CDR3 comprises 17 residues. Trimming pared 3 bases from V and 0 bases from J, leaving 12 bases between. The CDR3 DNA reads TGTGCCAGCTCACCCCAGGGACCGCCCTCTGGGGCCAACGTCCTGACTTTC. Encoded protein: CASSPQGPPSGANVLTF.

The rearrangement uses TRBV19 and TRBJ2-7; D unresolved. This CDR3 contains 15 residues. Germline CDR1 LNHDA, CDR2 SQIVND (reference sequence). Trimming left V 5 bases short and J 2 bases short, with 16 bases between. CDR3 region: CASSSATGFPYEQYF. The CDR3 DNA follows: TGTGCCAGTAGTTCGGCGACCGGGTTCCCCTACGAGCAGTACTTC.

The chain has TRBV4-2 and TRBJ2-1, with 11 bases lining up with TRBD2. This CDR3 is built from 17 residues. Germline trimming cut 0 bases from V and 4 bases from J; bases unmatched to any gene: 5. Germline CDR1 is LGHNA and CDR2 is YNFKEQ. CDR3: CASSQDSGTSGYNEQFF. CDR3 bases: TGTGCCAGCAGCCAAGACTCAGGGACTAGCGGTTACAATGAGCAGTTCTTC.

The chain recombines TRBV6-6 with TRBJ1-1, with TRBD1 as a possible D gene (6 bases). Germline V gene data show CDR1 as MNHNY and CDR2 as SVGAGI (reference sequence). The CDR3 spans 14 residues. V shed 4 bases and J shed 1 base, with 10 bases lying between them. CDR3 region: CASSFGGENTEAFF. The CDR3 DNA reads TGTGCCAGCAGTTTTGGGGGCGAGAACACTGAAGCTTTCTTT.

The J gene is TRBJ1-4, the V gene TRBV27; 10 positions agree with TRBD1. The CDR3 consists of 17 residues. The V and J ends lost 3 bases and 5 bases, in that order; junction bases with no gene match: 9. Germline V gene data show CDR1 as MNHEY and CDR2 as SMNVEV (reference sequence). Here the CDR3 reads CASSLRGTGEANEKLFF. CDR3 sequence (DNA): TGTGCCAGCAGTTTGAGGGGGACAGGGGAGGCGAATGAAAAACTGTTTTTT.

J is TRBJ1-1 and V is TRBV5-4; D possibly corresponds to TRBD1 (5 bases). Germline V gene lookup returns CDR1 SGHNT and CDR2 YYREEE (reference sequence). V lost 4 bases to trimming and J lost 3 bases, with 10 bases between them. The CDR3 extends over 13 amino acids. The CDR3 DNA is TGTGCCAGCAGCCCGGACAAAGACACTGAAGCTTTCTTT. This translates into CASSPDKDTEAFF.

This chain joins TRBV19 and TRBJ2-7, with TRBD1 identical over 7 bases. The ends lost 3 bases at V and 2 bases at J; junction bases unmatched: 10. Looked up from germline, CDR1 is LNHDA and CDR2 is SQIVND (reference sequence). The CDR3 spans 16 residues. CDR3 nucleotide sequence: TGTGCCAGTAGTATGGAACAGGGGTCTTCGACCTACGAGCAGTACTTC. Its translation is CASSMEQGSSTYEQYF.

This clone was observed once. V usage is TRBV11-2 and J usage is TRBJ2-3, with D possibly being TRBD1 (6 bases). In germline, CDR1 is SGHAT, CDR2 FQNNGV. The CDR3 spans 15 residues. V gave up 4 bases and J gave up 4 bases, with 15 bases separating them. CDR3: CASSSGLGAADTQYF. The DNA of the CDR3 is TGTGCCAGCAGCTCAGGGTTGGGGGCGGCAGATACGCAGTATTTT.

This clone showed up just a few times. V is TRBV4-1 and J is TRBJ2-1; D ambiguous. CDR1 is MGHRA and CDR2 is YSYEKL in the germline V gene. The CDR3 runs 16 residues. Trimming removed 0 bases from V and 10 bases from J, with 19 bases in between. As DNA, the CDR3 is TGCGCCAGCAGCCAAGATAGATCGGGTGTCCTTAGGGAGCAGTTCTTC. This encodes CASSQDRSGVLREQFF.

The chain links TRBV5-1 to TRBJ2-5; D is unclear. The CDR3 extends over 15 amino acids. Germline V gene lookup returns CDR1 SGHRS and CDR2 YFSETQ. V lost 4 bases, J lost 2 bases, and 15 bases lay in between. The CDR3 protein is CASSVIPGQQETQYF. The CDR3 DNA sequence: TGCGCCAGCAGCGTTATTCCGGGCCAGCAAGAGACCCAGTACTTC.

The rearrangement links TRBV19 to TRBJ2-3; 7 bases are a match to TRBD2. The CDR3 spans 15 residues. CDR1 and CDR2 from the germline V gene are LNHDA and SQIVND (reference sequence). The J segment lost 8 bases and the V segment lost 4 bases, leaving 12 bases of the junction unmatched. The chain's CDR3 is CASSTKAGRGGTQYF. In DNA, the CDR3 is TGTGCCAGTAGTACCAAAGCGGGACGGGGCGGTACGCAGTATTTT.

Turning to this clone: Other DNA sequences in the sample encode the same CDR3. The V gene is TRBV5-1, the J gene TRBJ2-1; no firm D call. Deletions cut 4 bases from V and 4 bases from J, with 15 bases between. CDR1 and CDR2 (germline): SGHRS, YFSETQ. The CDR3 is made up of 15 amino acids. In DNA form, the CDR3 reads TGCGCCAGCAGCCCTGACTCCGCTGGATACAATGAGCAGTTCTTC. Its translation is CASSPDSAGYNEQFF.

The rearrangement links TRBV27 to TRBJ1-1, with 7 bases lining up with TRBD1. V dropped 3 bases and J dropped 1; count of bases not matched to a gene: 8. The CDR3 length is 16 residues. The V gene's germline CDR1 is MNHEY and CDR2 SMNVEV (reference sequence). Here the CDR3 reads CASSLKQGVRNTEAFF. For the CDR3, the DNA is TGTGCCAGCAGTTTGAAGCAGGGGGTCCGGAACACTGAAGCTTTCTTT.

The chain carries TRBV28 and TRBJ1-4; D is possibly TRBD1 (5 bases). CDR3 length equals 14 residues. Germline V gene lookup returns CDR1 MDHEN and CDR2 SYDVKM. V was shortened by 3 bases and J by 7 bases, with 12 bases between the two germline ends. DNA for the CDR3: TGTGCCAGCAGTTTCCTGCAGGGAGGTGAAAAACTGTTTTTT. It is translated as CASSFLQGGEKLFF.

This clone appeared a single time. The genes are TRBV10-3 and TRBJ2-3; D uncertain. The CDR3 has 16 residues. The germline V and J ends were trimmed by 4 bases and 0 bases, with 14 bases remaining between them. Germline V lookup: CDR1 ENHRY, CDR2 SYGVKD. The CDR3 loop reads CAISAAAQLSTDTQYF. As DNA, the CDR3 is TGTGCCATCAGTGCCGCGGCCCAGCTGAGCACAGATACGCAGTATTTT.

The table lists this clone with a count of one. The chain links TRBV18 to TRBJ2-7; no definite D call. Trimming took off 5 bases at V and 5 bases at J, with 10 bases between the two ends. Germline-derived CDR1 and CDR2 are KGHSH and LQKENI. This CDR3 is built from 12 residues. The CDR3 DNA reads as TGTGCCAGCTCAGGGCAAGGGAACGAGCAGTACTTC. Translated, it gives CASSGQGNEQYF.

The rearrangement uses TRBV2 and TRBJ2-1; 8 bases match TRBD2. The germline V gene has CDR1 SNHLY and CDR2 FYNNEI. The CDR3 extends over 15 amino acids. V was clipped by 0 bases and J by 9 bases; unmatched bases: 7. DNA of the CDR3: TGTGCCAGCAGTGAAGCCCCCGGGACTAGTTCTGAGCAGTTCTTC. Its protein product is CASSEAPGTSSEQFF.

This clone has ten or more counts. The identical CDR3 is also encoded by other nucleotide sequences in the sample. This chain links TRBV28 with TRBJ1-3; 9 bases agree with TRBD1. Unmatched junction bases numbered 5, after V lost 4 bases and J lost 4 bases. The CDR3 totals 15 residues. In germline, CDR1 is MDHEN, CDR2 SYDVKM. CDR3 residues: CASSSGQGDGNTIYF. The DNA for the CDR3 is TGTGCCAGCAGTTCGGGACAGGGAGACGGAAACACCATATATTTT.

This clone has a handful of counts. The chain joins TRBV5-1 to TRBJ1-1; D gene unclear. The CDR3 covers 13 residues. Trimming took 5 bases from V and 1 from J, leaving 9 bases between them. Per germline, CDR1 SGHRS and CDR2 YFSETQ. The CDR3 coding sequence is TGCGCCAGCAGATATACGGGGAACACTGAAGCTTTCTTT. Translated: CASRYTGNTEAFF. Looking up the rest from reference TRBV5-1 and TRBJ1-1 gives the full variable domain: KAGVTQTPRYLIKTRGQQVTLSCSPISGHRSVSWYQQTPGQGLQFLFEYFSETQRNKGNFPGRFSGRQFSNSRSEMNVSTLELGDSALYLCASRYTGNTEAFFGQGTRLTVV.

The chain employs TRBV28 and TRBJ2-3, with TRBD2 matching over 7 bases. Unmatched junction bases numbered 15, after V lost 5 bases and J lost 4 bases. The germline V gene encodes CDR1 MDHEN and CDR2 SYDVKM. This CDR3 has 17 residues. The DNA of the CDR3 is TGTGCCAGCAGTAGCCTCCGCGGGGGTGTGGTTTCAGATACGCAGTATTTT. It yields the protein CASSSLRGGVVSDTQYF.